The 28 T cell receptor beta chains below all came from one sample that was sequenced in a study of molecular identifiers for immune sequencing clone quantification. TCRdb fed the PCR reads into MiXCR, producing one record per CDR3 protein. In the table there are 490,000 or so distinct CDR3 sequences, about 25% of which are singletons. The sequencing sample was made of naive CD8+ T cells from blood, with Jurkat cell RNA spiked in. The subset is: FACS-sorted CD8+CD4-CCR7+CD45RA+ naive T cells. The receptors here all came from a human donor in good health. Some libraries in this study had Jurkat cell RNA spiked in.

As concerns this clonotype: Since no conserved phenylalanine or tryptophan closes the CDR3, a read error is the likely cause. The CDR3 bases are TGTGCCAGCTCCCTCCAAACCTACGAGCAGTACTCC. This encodes CASSLQTYEQYS. V and J are TRBV6-2 or TRBV6-3 and TRBJ2-7; D unclear. This CDR3 is 12 amino acids long. V lost 8 bases to trimming and J lost 2 bases, with 10 bases between them. Germline V lookup: CDR1 MNHEY, CDR2 SVGEGT.

This chain links TRBV3-1 with TRBJ1-2, with unresolved D. The CDR3 has 14 amino acids. V was pared by 10 bases and J by 0 bases, with 15 bases between. Germline CDR1 and CDR2: LGHDT and YNNKEL (reference sequence). CDR3 coding DNA: TGTGCCAACACCTACAGATACTCTAACTATGGCTACACCTTC. It is translated as CANTYRYSNYGYTF.

The gene calls are TRBV21-1 and TRBJ2-7; the table's D call, TRBD2, was not checked against the DNA. TRBV21-1 has pseudogene status. The CDR3 runs to 15 residues. CDR3 sequence (DNA): TGTGCCAGCAGTACCGAGGGGCCTTACTCCTACGAGCAGTACTTC. It yields the protein CASSTEGPYSYEQYF.

About this clonotype itself: This clone may be a read error of a much larger clone one base away. The rearrangement links TRBV4-1 to TRBJ2-3; 9 positions match TRBD2. Per the germline V gene, CDR1 is MGHRA and CDR2 is YSYEKL. This CDR3 region has 15 residues. V gave up 5 bases and J gave up 2 bases; unmatched junction bases: 5. CDR3 residues: CASSTRLADTDTQYF. CDR3 DNA: TGCGCCAGCAGCACTCGACTAGCGGACACAGATACGCAGTATTTT.

The V call is TRBV12-3 or TRBV12-4, the J call TRBJ2-7; tentatively, D is TRBD2 (5 bases). The CDR3 loop spans 14 amino acids. The V end lost 0 bases, the J end lost 4 bases, and 10 bases lay between the germline ends. This CDR3 reads CASSLAGEAYEQYF. The DNA of the CDR3 is TGTGCCAGCAGTTTAGCGGGAGAGGCGTACGAGCAGTACTTC.

CDR3 sequence: CASSWGTGGAYNEQFF. Here the CDR3 DNA reads TGCGCCAGCAGCTGGGGGACAGGGGGCGCGTACAATGAGCAGTTCTTC. The J gene is TRBJ2-1, the V gene TRBV5-1; 12 positions agree with TRBD1. Per the germline V gene, CDR1 is SGHRS and CDR2 is YFSETQ. V was clipped by 3 bases and J by 4 bases; unmatched bases: 5. This CDR3 has 16 residues.

This clonotype has ten or more counts. The chain links TRBV20-1 to TRBJ2-3, with TRBD1 as a possible D gene (5 bases). Germline V gives CDR1 DFQATT, CDR2 SNEGSKA (reference sequence). This CDR3 has 14 amino acids. Trimming removed 4 bases at V and 5 bases at J, with 16 bases between. The CDR3 bases are TGCAGTGCTACCCCACGCGATCAGGGAGATACGCAGTATTTT. It specifies CSATPRDQGDTQYF.

This clonotype was counted a few times. The CDR3 here is CASSSSGGNEQFF. The DNA of the CDR3 is TGTGCCAGCAGTTCTAGCGGGGGCAATGAGCAGTTCTTC. J is TRBJ2-1 and V is TRBV2, with 10 bases fitting TRBD2. Trimming cost V 5 bases and J 6 bases; bases outside gene matches: 1. The germline V gene has CDR1 SNHLY and CDR2 FYNNEI. The CDR3 totals 13 residues.

The chain joins TRBV20-1 to TRBJ2-7; D is unresolved. Per the germline V gene, CDR1 is DFQATT and CDR2 is SNEGSKA (reference sequence). The CDR3 is 15 amino acids. V lost 0 bases, J lost 2 bases, and 14 bases lay in between. For the CDR3, the DNA is TGCAGTGCTAGAGATATCCAGCCGTTAACCTACGAGCAGTACTTC. Its protein product is CSARDIQPLTYEQYF.

Regarding this clonotype: Possible read error: a much larger clone is one base away. The V call is TRBV6-5, the J call TRBJ1-4, with D uncertain. From germline, CDR1 is MNHEY and CDR2 SVGAGI. The CDR3 runs 17 residues. Between the trimmed V and J ends, which lost 5 bases and 4 bases, there was a span of 20 bases. The CDR3 DNA is TGTGCCAGCAGTCTCAACATGGGGTCGGGCCTTAATGAAAAACTGTTTTTT. Translating gives CASSLNMGSGLNEKLFF.

This chain joins TRBV3-1 and TRBJ2-3; 7 bases map to TRBD1. CDR3 length: 17 residues. V shed 0 bases and J 6 bases; nucleotides not matched to a gene: 12. Germline CDR1 and CDR2: LGHDT and YNNKEL (reference sequence). CDR3 nucleotides: TGTGCCAGCAGCCAAGAAGTCAGGGGGTCCGCATGGGATACGCAGTATTTT. This encodes CASSQEVRGSAWDTQYF.

Many counts were recorded for this clonotype. This chain links TRBV27 with TRBJ1-5; 12 bases are a match to TRBD1. CDR3 size: 16 residues. CDR1 MNHEY and CDR2 SMNVEV come from the germline V gene (reference sequence). V was pared by 5 bases and J by 3 bases, with 5 bases of the junction left unmatched. The CDR3 sequence is CASSKMGQGANQPQHF. DNA for the CDR3: TGTGCCAGCAGTAAAATGGGACAGGGGGCCAATCAGCCCCAGCATTTT.

Many counts were recorded for this clonotype. The CDR3 region has the DNA TGCAGCGTTGAAGCCACTAACGCAGATACGCAGTATTTT. It translates to CSVEATNADTQYF. V usage is TRBV29-1 and J usage is TRBJ2-3, with D unclear. CDR1 is SQVTM and CDR2 is ANQGSEA in the germline V gene. There are 13 residues in the CDR3. The V gene lost 1 base and the J gene lost 4 bases, with 9 bases spanning the gap.

This clonotype was seen a handful of times. In DNA form, the CDR3 reads TGTGCCAGTAGTATACGGCCAGACGCAAACTATGGCTACACCTTC. Protein sequence: CASSIRPDANYGYTF. This chain joins TRBV19 and TRBJ1-2; D is unclear. The CDR3 length is 15 residues. In germline, CDR1 is LNHDA, CDR2 SQIVND (reference sequence). V shed 2 bases and J shed 2 bases, with 12 bases lying between them.

The chain employs TRBV9 and TRBJ1-5; D may be TRBD1 (5 bases). The CDR3 loop spans 15 amino acids. V was trimmed by 5 bases and J by 4 bases, leaving 16 bases between them. CDR1 and CDR2 (germline): SGDLS, YYNGEE. CDR3 sequence reads: CASSEGAKANQPQHF. The CDR3, as DNA: TGTGCCAGCAGTGAAGGGGCCAAAGCGAATCAGCCCCAGCATTTT. Full variable domain (missing parts from reference TRBV9 and TRBJ1-5): DSGVTQTPKHLITATGQRVTLRCSPRSGDLSVYWYQQSLDQGLQFLIQYYNGEERAKGNILERFSAQQFPDLHSELNLSSLELGDSALYFCASSEGAKANQPQHFGDGTRLSIL.

This clonotype was counted between two and nine times. The chain employs TRBV19 and TRBJ2-5, with TRBD2 identical over 9 bases. The germline CDR1 and CDR2 sequences are LNHDA and SQIVND (reference sequence). The CDR3 consists of 14 residues. With 4 bases clipped from V and 4 bases from J, the junction kept 4 bases outside the gene matches. Here the CDR3 reads CASSSGGATETQYF. As DNA, the CDR3 is TGTGCCAGTAGTAGCGGGGGGGCCACAGAGACCCAGTACTTC.

The chain has TRBV27 and TRBJ2-5, with D perhaps matching TRBD2 (6 bases). This CDR3 has 14 residues. The germline gives CDR1 MNHEY, CDR2 SMNVEV (reference sequence). V was pared by 6 bases and J by 1 base, with 12 bases between. DNA of the CDR3: TGTGCCAGCAGCCATATAGCGGCCCAAGAGACCCAGTACTTC. This codes for CASSHIAAQETQYF.

This clonotype appeared many times. V and J are TRBV5-4 and TRBJ2-7; D is ambiguous. The CDR3 length is 15 residues. From germline, CDR1 is SGHNT and CDR2 YYREEE (reference sequence). Trimming pared 4 bases from V and 1 base from J, leaving 15 bases between. CDR3 region: CASSPASVGSYEQYF. The CDR3 bases are TGTGCCAGCAGCCCAGCCTCGGTGGGTTCCTACGAGCAGTACTTC.

This clonotype was detected many times. The J gene is TRBJ2-7, the V gene TRBV4-3, with D perhaps TRBD1 or TRBD2 (5 bases each). Germline-derived CDR1 and CDR2 are LGHNA and YSLEER. The CDR3 extends over 16 amino acids. Trimming removed 0 bases at V and 4 bases at J, with 16 bases between. The CDR3 DNA is TGCGCCAGCAGCCAAGATTTAGCAGGGACCAGTTACGAGCAGTACTTC. Translated, it gives CASSQDLAGTSYEQYF.

This clonotype was detected many times. This chain links TRBV29-1 with TRBJ1-2; TRBD1 aligns across 7 bases. CDR1 is SQVTM, CDR2 ANQGSEA, per germline. V lost 4 bases, J lost 3 bases, and 2 bases stayed unmatched. CDR3 length: 12 residues. The CDR3 DNA is TGCAGCGTTGCTGGACAGGACTATGGCTACACCTTC. Its protein product is CSVAGQDYGYTF.

This clonotype was detected ten times or more. V and J are TRBV6-6 and TRBJ1-1; tentative D call: TRBD1 (5 bases). In germline, CDR1 is MNHNY, CDR2 SVGAGI (reference sequence). Deletions cut 2 bases from V and 11 bases from J, with 15 bases between. This CDR3 region has 13 residues. CDR3: CASSYGGSEGAFF. The CDR3 DNA follows: TGTGCCAGCAGTTACGGGGGGTCGGAAGGGGCTTTCTTT.

This clonotype was observed many times. The chain is built from TRBV7-8 and TRBJ1-4, with D uncertain. Trimming pared 5 bases from V and 3 bases from J, leaving 10 bases between. The CDR3 contains 14 residues. In germline, CDR1 is SGHVS, CDR2 FQNEAQ. As DNA, the CDR3 is TGTGCCAGCAGCCGGTCGGGGTCTAATGAAAAACTGTTTTTT. The encoded protein is CASSRSGSNEKLFF.

This clonotype appeared a single time. This may arise from a read error, as a much more abundant clone is one base away. This CDR3 is CASSLLLYPAVDEQFF. CDR3 coding DNA: TGTGCCAGCAGTTTACTGCTATACCCAGCGGTGGATGAGCAGTTCTTC. This sequence joins TRBV12-3 or TRBV12-4 and TRBJ2-1, with D tentatively TRBD2 (5 bases). There are 16 residues in the CDR3. Trimming took off 2 bases at V and 8 bases at J, with 19 bases between the two ends.

The CDR3: CASSSAGVSSEETQYF. CDR3 bases: TGTGCCAGCAGTTCAGCGGGGGTCAGTTCGGAAGAGACCCAGTACTTC. The genes are TRBV6-2 or TRBV6-3 and TRBJ2-5; 8 nucleotides align to TRBD2. The CDR3 contains 16 residues. The V and J ends lost 4 bases and 3 bases, in that order; junction bases with no gene match: 10. CDR1 and CDR2 from the germline V gene are MNHEY and SVGEGT.

This clonotype was seen repeatedly, ten times or more. J is TRBJ2-3 and V is TRBV20-1; D tentatively fits TRBD1 or TRBD2 (5 bases each). Trimming cost V 0 bases and J 1 base, with 20 bases left between them. The CDR3 sequence is 18 residues long. CDR1 DFQATT and CDR2 SNEGSKA come from the germline V gene (reference sequence). The CDR3 loop is CSARDRGGASLGTDTQYF. In DNA, the CDR3 is TGCAGTGCTAGAGATCGTGGGGGTGCTAGTCTAGGCACAGATACGCAGTATTTT.

As concerns this clonotype: This clone may be a read error of a much larger clone one base away. The chain couples TRBV7-9 to TRBJ2-7; the D gene could be TRBD1 or TRBD2 (5 bases each). CDR1 is SEHNR and CDR2 is FQNEAQ in the germline V gene (reference sequence). The CDR3 has 14 amino acids. The V and J ends lost 3 bases and 8 bases respectively, with 17 bases between them. CDR3 DNA sequence: TGTGCCAGCAGCTTGGAAGGGGACCTTTACAAGCAGTACTTC. Translation: CASSLEGDLYKQYF.

This chain links TRBV4-3 with TRBJ1-2, with D uncertain. Germline values: CDR1 LGHNA, CDR2 YSLEER. The CDR3 length is 15 residues. V shed 0 bases and J shed 0 bases, with 8 bases lying between them. CDR3 DNA: TGCGCCAGCAGCCAAGATCGAACAACTAACTATGGCTACACCTTC. Translated: CASSQDRTTNYGYTF.

This clonotype was observed at least ten times. This chain links TRBV29-1 with TRBJ1-1; D uncertain. Trimming took off 3 bases at V and 0 bases at J, with 8 bases between the two ends. CDR1 and CDR2 (germline): SQVTM, ANQGSEA. This CDR3 is built from 13 residues. The CDR3 bases are TGCAGCGTTGAGTACATCCTGAACACTGAAGCTTTCTTT. Translated: CSVEYILNTEAFF.